What follows is one T cell receptor (beta chain) and its context. This clone has more than one count but fewer than ten. The antigen it binds to is not known. No base qualities exist here, and no much larger clone lies one base off it. TRB sequencing used genomic DNA with the immunoSEQ assay at survey resolution or the hsTCRB kit. The authors processed their data as follows. Initial read processing used immunoSEQ software, and repertoire analyses used the LymphoSeq R package. Clonality was computed as 1 minus normalized Shannon entropy, and a Gini coefficient was also calculated for each TRB dataset. Phenotypes of unsorted samples were inferred by mapping TRB sequences from sorted subsets of the recipient or donor onto unsorted samples of the same recipient. As stored in TCRdb, this immuneACCESS dataset retains in-frame rearrangements with V and J assigned. A fraction of the clones does not appear; measured against another copy, unresolved V genes explain less than half of the discrepancy, and the remainder lacks a known reason. For V, J and clone size, that table is used; D and trimming come from the DNA. The table records tens of thousands of clones for this sample, and not one of them appears only once. The ten biggest clones cover approximately 3% of the sample.

On the day of marrow donation, related bone marrow donors gave peripheral blood samples. Peripheral blood and bone marrow mononuclear cells were isolated by Ficoll-Hypaque density centrifugation and were cryopreserved. These data originate in a study of T cells after posttransplantation cyclophosphamide (dated by TCRdb to about 2016). Study-level background: The study tracked T cell repertoire reconstitution by TRB sequencing after myeloablative bone marrow transplantation using posttransplantation cyclophosphamide as GVHD prophylaxis. Public TRB sequences were compared against a database of over 3,000 sequences linked to responses to pathogens, tumor antigens, self-antigens and alloantigens. In 3 patients, TRB sequencing was also performed on up to about 3 more blood samples taken 2 to 5.2 years after transplant, and in a handful of patients, pretransplant blood was also TRB-sequenced. Because TRA and TRB clonality correlated tightly in roughly 10 samples, the subsequent TCR analyses were limited to TRB only. Samples from some 40 PTCy-treated patients, along with samples from 16 of their related bone marrow donors, underwent antigen receptor sequencing. Blood from every one of the approximately 30 PTCy patients who had 1-year posttransplant specimens underwent TRB sequencing.

The germline V gene yields SGHAT for CDR1 and FQNNGV for CDR2. Trimming at the junction amounts to 6 bases on V and 8 bases on J, and the germline ends lie 22 bases apart. Inclusive of the bounding cysteine and phenylalanine, the CDR3 is 15 residues long. The kept DNA is CDR3 alone, 45 bases in frame from the first base. What the authors observed across the whole study: Across 40 to 55 patients, TRB clonality was highly associated with recipient CMV seropositivity and CMV reactivation, and diversity in PTCy patients was similar to diversity in CNI/methotrexate controls. At 1-2 months, donor-recipient similarity was low but rose over the first year, and the later blood repertoires were often dominated by donor CD8+ memory clones. The TRB repertoires of T cells infiltrating skin or the GI tract showed only limited overlap with the TRB repertoires found in blood.

The sequence was obtained from an older woman in good health, CMV-negative, and a related stem cell transplant donor. Sequencing used PBMCs. The chain links TRBV11-2 with TRBJ1-1, with TRBD1 as a weak D call on 6 bases. The DNA reads as follows: TGTGCCAGCAGTTTAATAGCGGGGGCTCCCTCCGAAGCTTTCTTT. Its coded protein is CASSLIAGAPSEAFF.